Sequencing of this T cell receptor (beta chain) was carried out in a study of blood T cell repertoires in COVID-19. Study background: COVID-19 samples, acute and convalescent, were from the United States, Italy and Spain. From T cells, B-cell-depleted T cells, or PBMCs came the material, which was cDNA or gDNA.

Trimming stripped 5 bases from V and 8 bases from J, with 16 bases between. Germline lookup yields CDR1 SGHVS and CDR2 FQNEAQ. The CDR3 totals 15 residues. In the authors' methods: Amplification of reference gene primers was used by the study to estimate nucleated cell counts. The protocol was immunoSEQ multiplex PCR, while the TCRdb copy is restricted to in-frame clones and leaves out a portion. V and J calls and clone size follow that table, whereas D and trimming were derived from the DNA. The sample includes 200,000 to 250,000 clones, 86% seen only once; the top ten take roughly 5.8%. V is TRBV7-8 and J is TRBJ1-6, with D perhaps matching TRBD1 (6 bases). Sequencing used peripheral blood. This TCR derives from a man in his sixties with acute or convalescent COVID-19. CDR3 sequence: CASSRRQAWDSPLHF. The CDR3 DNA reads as TGTGCCAGCAGCCGAAGACAGGCCTGGGATTCACCCCTCCACTTT.